A selection of T cell receptor beta chains follows, all from one sample in a study of CD8+ T cells in alopecia areata. Method: immunoSEQ multiplex PCR; TCRdb's copy keeps in-frame clones and lacks some. The data hold 120,000 to 150,000 clones, with less than 65% observed a single time. Sequencing was done on a sample of CD8+ T cells sorted from blood. These TCRs come from a human donor in good health. Each CDR3 is given with its conserved first and last residue. A D gene is named only where the DNA matches it firmly. Clone size is not always given. Where it is, it says once, few, many or a class for expanded clones.

TRBJ2-3 | - | - | TRBV30 | TGTGCCTGGAGCACCGGAGCGGGTGGGGGAGATACGCAGTATTTT | CAWSTGAGGGDTQYF
TRBJ1-2 | few | TRBD1 | TRBV29-1 | TGCAGCGTTGAGGAACAGGGGATTGAGGGCTACACCTTC | CSVEEQGIEGYTF
TRBJ1-5 | - | - | TRBV10-2 | TGCGCCAGCGGATACCATGAATATCAGCCCCAGCATTTT | CASGYHEYQPQHF
TRBJ1-5 | - | - | TRBV27 | TGTGCCAGCAGGCCCTGGGCGGGCGGCAATCAGCCCCAGCATTTT | CASRPWAGGNQPQHF
TRBJ2-1 | - | - | TRBV27 | TGTGCCAGCAGTTTAGCAAATGAGCAGTTCTTC | CASSLANEQFF
TRBJ2-7 | - | - | TRBV7-9 | TGTGCCAGCAGCCCAAGTGGCTCCTACGAGCAGTACTTC | CASSPSGSYEQYF
TRBJ2-2 | - | TRBD2 | TRBV14 | TGTGCCAGCAGTTGGACTAGCGGGAACCCCAGGGAGCTGTTTTTT | CASSWTSGNPRELFF
TRBJ2-7 | few | TRBD2 | TRBV9 | TGTGCCAGCAGCCCTAGCGGGGTAGCCTACGAGCAGTACTTC | CASSPSGVAYEQYF
TRBJ2-2 | - | - | TRBV25-1 | TGTGCCAGCAGTGAATTGGGGCGCGGGGTGAACACCGGGGAGCTGTTTTTT | CASSELGRGVNTGELFF
TRBJ2-2 | - | - | TRBV14 | TGTGCCAGCAGCCTATACACCGGGGAGCTGTTTTTT | CASSLYTGELFF
TRBJ1-1 | - | TRBD1 | TRBV20-1 | TGCAGGACAGGGACGGGGCCTGAAGCTTTCTTT | CRTGTGPEAFF
TRBJ2-5 | - | - | TRBV6-1 | TGTGCCAGCAGTGCCGACAGCTTATCAGAGACCCAGTACTTC | CASSADSLSETQYF
TRBJ1-5 | few | - | TRBV6-5 | TGTGCCAGCAGCACGGGGATGAAACAGCCCCAGCATTTT | CASSTGMKQPQHF
TRBJ1-5 | - | - | TRBV27 | TGTGCCAGCAGTTCGGGGGGGCCGACTCAGCCCCAGCATTTT | CASSSGGPTQPQHF
TRBJ2-2 | - | - | TRBV30 | TGTGCCTGGAGTGAGGTGGGCGGGGAGCTGTTTTTT | CAWSEVGGELFF
TRBJ2-7 | - | TRBD2 | TRBV5-6 | TGTGCCAGCAGCTTGACGCGGGAGGGCGACTACGAGCAGTACTTC | CASSLTREGDYEQYF